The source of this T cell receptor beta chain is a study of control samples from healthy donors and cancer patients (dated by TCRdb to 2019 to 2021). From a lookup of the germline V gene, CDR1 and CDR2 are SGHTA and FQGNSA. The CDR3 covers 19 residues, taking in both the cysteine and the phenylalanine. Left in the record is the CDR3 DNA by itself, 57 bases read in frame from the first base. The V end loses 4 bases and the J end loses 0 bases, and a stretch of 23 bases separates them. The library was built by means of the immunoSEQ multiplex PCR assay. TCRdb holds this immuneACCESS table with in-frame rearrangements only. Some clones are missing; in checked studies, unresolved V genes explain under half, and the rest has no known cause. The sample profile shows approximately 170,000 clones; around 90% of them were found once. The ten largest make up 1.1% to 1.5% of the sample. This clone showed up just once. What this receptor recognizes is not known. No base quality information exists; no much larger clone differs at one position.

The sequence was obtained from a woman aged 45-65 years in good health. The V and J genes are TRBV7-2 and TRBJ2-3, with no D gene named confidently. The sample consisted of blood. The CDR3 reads CASSYKSSASDTSTDTQYF. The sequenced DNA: TGTGCCAGCAGCTATAAATCTTCGGCGTCCGACACTAGCACAGATACGCAGTATTTT.